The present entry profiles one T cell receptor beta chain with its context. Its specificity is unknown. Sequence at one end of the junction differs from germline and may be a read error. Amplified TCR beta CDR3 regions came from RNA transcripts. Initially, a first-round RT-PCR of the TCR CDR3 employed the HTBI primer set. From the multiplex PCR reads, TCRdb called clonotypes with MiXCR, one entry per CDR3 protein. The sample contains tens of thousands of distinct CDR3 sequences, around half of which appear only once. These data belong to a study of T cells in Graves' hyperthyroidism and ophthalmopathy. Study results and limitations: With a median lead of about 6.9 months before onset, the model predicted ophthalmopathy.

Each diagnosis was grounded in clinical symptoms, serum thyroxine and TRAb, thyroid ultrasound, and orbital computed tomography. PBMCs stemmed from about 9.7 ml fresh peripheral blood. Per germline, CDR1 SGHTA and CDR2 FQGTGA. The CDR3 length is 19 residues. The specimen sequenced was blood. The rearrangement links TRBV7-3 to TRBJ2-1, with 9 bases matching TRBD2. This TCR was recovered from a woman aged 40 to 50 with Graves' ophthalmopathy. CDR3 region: CASSRRWVAGGNSYNEQFF. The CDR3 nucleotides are TGCGCCAGCAGCCGAAGGTGGGTTGCGGGAGGGAACTCCTACAATGAGCAGTTCTTC.